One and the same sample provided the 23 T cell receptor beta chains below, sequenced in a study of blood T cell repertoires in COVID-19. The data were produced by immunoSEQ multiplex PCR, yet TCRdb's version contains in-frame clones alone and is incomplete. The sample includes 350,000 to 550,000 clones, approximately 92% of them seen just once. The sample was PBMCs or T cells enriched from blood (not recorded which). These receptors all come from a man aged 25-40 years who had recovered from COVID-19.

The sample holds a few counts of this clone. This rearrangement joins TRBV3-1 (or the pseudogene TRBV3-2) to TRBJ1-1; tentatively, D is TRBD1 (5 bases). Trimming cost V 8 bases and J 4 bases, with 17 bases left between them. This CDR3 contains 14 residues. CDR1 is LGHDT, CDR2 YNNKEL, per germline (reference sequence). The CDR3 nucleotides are TGTGCCAGCGAGCCATACGCCGGGGGCACTGAAGCTTTCTTT. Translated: CASEPYAGGTEAFF.

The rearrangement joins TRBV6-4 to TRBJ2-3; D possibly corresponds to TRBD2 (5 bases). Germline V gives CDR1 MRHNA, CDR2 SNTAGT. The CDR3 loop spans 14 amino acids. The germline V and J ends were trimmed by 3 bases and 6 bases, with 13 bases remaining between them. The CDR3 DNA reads TGTGCCAGCAGTGAAAGCGGAGGAAGGGATACGCAGTATTTT. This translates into CASSESGGRDTQYF.

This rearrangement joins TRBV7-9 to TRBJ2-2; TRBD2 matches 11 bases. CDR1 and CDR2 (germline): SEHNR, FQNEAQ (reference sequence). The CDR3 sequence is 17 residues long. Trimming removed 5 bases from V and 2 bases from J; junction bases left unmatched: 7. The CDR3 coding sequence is TGTGCCAGCAGCCCGCTTAGCGGGAGGGACAACACCGGGGAGCTGTTTTTT. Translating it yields CASSPLSGRDNTGELFF. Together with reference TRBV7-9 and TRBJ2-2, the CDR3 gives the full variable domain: DTGVSQNPRHKITKRGQNVTFRCDPISEHNRLYWYRQTLGQGPEFLTYFQNEAQLEKSRLLSDRFSAERPKGSFSTLEIQRTEQGDSAMYLCASSPLSGRDNTGELFFGEGSRLTVL.

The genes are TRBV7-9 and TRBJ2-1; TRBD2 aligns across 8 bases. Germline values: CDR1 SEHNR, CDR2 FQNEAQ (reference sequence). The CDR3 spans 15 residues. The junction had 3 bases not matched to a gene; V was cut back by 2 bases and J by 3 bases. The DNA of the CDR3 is TGTGCCAGCAGCTTATGGCTAGCGGGCTACAATGAGCAGTTCTTC. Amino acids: CASSLWLAGYNEQFF. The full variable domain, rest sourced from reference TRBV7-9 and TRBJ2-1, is DTGVSQNPRHKITKRGQNVTFRCDPISEHNRLYWYRQTLGQGPEFLTYFQNEAQLEKSRLLSDRFSAERPKGSFSTLEIQRTEQGDSAMYLCASSLWLAGYNEQFFGPGTRLTVL.

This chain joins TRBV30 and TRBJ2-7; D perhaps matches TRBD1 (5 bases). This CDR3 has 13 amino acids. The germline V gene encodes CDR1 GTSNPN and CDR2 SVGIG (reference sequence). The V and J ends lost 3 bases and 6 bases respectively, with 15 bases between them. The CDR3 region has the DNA TGTGCCTGGAGCCGCAGGGCAGTGGGCGAGCAGTACTTC. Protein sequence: CAWSRRAVGEQYF.

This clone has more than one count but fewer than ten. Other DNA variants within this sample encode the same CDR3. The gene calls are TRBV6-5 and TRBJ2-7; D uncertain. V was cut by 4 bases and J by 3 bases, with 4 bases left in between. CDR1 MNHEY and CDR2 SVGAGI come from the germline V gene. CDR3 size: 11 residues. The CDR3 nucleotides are TGTGCCAGCAGTTCCCGCTACGAGCAGTACTTC. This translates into CASSSRYEQYF.

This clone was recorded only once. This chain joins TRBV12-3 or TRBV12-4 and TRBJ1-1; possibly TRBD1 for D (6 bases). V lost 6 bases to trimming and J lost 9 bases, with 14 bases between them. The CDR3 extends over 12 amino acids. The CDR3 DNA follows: TGTGCCAGCAGCCCTAGACAGGATAAAGCTTTCTTT. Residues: CASSPRQDKAFF.

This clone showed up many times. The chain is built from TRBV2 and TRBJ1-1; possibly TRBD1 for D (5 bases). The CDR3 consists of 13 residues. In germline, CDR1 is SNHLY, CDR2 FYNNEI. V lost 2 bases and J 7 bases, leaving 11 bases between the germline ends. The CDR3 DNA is TGTGCCAGCAGTGAATCAGGGTGGGGTGAAGCTTTCTTT. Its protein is CASSESGWGEAFF.

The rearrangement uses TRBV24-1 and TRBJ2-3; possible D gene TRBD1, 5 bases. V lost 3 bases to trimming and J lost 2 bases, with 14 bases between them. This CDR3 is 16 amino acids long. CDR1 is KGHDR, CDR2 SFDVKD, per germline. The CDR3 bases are TGTGCCACCAGTGATCCTGCCCAGGGTGCCACAGATACGCAGTATTTT. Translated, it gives CATSDPAQGATDTQYF.

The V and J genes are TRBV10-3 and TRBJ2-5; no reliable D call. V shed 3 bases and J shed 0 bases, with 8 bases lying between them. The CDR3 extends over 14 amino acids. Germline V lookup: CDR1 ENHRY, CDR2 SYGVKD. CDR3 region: CAISEGRYQETQYF. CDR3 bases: TGTGCCATCAGTGAAGGCAGGTACCAAGAGACCCAGTACTTC.

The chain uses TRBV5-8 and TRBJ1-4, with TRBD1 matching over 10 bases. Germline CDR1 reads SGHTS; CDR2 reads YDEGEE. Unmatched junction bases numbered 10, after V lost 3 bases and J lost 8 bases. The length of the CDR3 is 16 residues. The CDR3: CASSYGQGVQTEKLFF. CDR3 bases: TGTGCCAGCAGCTACGGACAGGGGGTCCAGACGGAAAAACTGTTTTTT.

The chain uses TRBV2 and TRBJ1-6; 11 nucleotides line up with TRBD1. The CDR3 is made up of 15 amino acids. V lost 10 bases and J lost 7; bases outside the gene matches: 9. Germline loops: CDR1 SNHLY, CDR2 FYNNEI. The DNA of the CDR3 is TGTGCCACAAGCGGCGGGGACAGGGGGAATTCACCCCTCCACTTT. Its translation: CATSGGDRGNSPLHF. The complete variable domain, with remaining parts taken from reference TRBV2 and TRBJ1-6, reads EPEVTQTPSHQVTQMGQEVILRCVPISNHLYFYWYRQILGQKVEFLVSFYNNEISEKSEIFDDQFSVERPDGSNFTLKIRSTKLEDSAMYFCATSGGDRGNSPLHFGNGTRLTVT.

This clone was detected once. CDR3 amino acids: CASSYRQGAQPQHF. For the CDR3, the DNA is TGTGCCAGCAGTTACCGACAGGGGGCACAGCCCCAGCATTTT. The J gene is TRBJ1-5, the V gene TRBV6-5, with 10 bases lining up with TRBD1. The V gene's germline CDR1 is MNHEY and CDR2 SVGAGI. CDR3 length: 14 amino acids. The J segment lost 7 bases and the V segment lost 2 bases, leaving 2 bases of the junction unmatched.

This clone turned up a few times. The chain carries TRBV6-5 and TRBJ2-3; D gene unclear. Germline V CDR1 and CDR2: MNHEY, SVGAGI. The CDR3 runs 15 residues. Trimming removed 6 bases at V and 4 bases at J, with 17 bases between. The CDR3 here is CASRDRRLYPDTQYF. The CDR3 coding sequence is TGTGCCAGCAGAGATAGGCGACTTTATCCAGATACGCAGTATTTT.

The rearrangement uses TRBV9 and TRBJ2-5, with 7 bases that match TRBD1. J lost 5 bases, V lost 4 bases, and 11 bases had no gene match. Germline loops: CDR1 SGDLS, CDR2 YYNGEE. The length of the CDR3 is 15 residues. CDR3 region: CASSTTTGLFETQYF. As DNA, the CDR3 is TGTGCCAGCAGCACCACGACAGGGTTATTTGAGACCCAGTACTTC.

The DNA of the CDR3 is TGTGCCAGCAGCTTAGGTGAATTACAGGGGCTGAACACTGAAGCTTTCTTT. Amino acid sequence: CASSLGELQGLNTEAFF. The V and J genes are TRBV11-2 and TRBJ1-1; 7 nucleotides line up with TRBD1. V lost 1 base to trimming and J lost 0 bases; unmatched junction nucleotides: 8. CDR3 length: 17 amino acids. Germline CDR1 is SGHAT and CDR2 is FQNNGV.

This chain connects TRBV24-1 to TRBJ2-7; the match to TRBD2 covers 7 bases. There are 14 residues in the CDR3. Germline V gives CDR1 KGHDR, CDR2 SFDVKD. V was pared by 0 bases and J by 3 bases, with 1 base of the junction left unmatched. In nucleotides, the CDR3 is TGTGCCACCAGTGATTTGAGGGAGGGCTACGAGCAGTACTTC. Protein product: CATSDLREGYEQYF.

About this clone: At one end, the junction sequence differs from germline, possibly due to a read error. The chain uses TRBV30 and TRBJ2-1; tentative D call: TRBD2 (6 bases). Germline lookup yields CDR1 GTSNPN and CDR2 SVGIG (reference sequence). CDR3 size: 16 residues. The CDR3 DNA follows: TGTACCTGGAGTGTACCGGAGGGCGGACCCTACAATGAGCAGTTCTTC. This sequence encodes CTWSVPEGGPYNEQFF. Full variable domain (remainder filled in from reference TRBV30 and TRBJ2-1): SQTIHQWPATLVQPVGSPLSLECTVEGTSNPNLYWYRQAAGRGLQLLFYSVGIGQISSEVPQNLSASRPQDRQFILSSKKLLLSDSGFYLCTWSVPEGGPYNEQFFGPGTRLTVL.

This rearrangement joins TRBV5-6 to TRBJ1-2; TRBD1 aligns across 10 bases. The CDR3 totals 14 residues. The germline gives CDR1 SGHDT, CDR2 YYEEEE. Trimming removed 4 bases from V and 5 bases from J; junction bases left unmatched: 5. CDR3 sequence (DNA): TGTGCCAGCAGCACGGACAGGGGGATTTATGGCTACACCTTC. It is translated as CASSTDRGIYGYTF.

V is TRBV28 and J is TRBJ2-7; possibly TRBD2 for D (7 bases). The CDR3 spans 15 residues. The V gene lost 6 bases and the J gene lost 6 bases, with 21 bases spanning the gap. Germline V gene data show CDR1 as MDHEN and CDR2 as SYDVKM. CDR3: CASSPRGGAFVEQYF. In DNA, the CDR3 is TGTGCCAGCAGCCCGAGGGGGGGGGCTTTTGTCGAGCAGTACTTC.

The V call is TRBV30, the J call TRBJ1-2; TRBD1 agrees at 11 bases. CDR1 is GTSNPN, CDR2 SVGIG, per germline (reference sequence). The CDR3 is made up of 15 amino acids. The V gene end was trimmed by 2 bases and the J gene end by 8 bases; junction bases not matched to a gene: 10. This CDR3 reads CAWSSTGGQGEGYTF. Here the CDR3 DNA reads TGTGCCTGGAGTTCCACAGGGGGACAGGGGGAAGGCTACACCTTC.

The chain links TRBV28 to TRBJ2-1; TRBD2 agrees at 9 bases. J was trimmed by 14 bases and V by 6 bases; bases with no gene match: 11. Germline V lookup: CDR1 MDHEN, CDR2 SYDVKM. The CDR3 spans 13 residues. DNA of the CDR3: TGTGCCAGCAGACCGGGACTAGCATCTTTGGAGTTCTTC. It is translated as CASRPGLASLEFF.

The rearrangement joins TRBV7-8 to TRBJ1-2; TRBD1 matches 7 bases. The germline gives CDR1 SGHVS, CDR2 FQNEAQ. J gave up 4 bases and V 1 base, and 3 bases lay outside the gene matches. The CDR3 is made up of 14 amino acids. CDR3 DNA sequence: TGTGCCAGCAGCTTAGGGACAGGATCCTATGGCTACACCTTC. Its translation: CASSLGTGSYGYTF.